Listed below are T cell receptor beta chains from one sample, sequenced in a study of tumor-infiltrating lymphocytes in primary liver carcinoma. TCRdb reprocessed the multiplex PCR reads via MiXCR and lists one record per CDR3 protein. This sample has about 60,000 distinct CDR3 sequences, with about two thirds found just once. The sample was liver tumor tissue from sampling region 4. The receptors shown here come from a man aged 35 to 55 with primary liver carcinoma and hepatitis B virus infection. The CDR3 runs from the conserved cysteine through the conserved F or W. The order of the fields is J gene, clone size, V gene, D gene, CDR3 DNA, CDR3 protein. D genes are given only for firm matches. Where a row states a size, it is once, few, many or the class of an expanded clone; other rows omit it.

>TRBJ2-3|.|TRBV6-1|TRBD1
TGTGTCAGCAGGAAGGCCCAAGCGGACAGGGTGGTCGCAGATACGCAGTATTTT
CVSRKAQADRVVADTQYF
>TRBJ1-1|many|TRBV30|.
TGTGCCTGGAGCGATAATGAGGGCAGGGGTCAAAACACTGAAGCTTTCTTT
CAWSDNEGRGQNTEAFF
>TRBJ2-7|.|TRBV4-1|.
TGCGCCAGCAGCCAATCCGTAGCGGAGCCAATTTACGAGCAGTACTTC
CASSQSVAEPIYEQYF
>TRBJ2-7|many|TRBV6-2/TRBV6-3|TRBD2
TGTGCCAGCAGCCCCTGGCTAGCGGGAGGTCGCTTATCCTACGAGCAGTACTTC
CASSPWLAGGRLSYEQYF
>TRBJ2-6|.|TRBV2|.
TGTGCCAGCATGGGCAACCTCCTGACTTTC
CASMGNLLTF
>TRBJ2-5|.|TRBV12-3/TRBV12-4|TRBD2
TGTGCCAGCAGTAGTGGGGAGGGCTGGGAAGAGACCCAGTACTTC
CASSSGEGWEETQYF
>TRBJ2-7|.|TRBV5-1|TRBD2
TGCACCAGCACCACGACTAGCGGGAGCCCCTATGAGCAGTACTTC
CTSTTTSGSPYEQYF
>TRBJ2-6|many|TRBV6-5|.
TGTGCCAGCAGTTATTTCCTCTCTGGGGCCAACGTCCTGACTTTC
CASSYFLSGANVLTF
>TRBJ1-2|many|TRBV4-2|.
TGTGCCAGCAGCCCGAGGGGGGATCTCAACGATGGCTACACCTTC
CASSPRGDLNDGYTF
>TRBJ2-7|.|TRBV29-1|.
TGCAGCGCCATGACATCTAGGACCGGCACTCCCTATGAGCAGTACTTC
CSAMTSRTGTPYEQYF
>TRBJ2-7|.|TRBV6-2/TRBV6-3|.
TGTGCTACCTGTCAGGGTACCCACGAGCAGTACTTC
CATCQGTHEQYF
>TRBJ2-3|.|TRBV10-3|.
TGTGGCGTCAGTGCGGAAGGGGGTCCCACAGATACGCAGTATTTT
CGVSAEGGPTDTQYF
>TRBJ2-7|.|TRBV5-4|TRBD1
TGTGCCAGCATCCAGGGACAGGGAGTCTACGAACAGTACTTC
CASIQGQGVYEQYF
>TRBJ1-5|.|TRBV29-1|.
TGCAGCCTTGTGTTTGCGGGAGTATCAGCCCAGCATTTT
CSLVFAGVSAQHF
>TRBJ1-4|few|TRBV19|.
TGTGCCAGTAGTACCTCAGGACGGGCAACTAATGAAAAACTGTTTTTT
CASSTSGRATNEKLFF
>TRBJ1-6|.|TRBV6-5|TRBD1
TGTGCCAGCACTTACACGACAGGGGATAACTCACCCCTCCACTTT
CASTYTTGDNSPLHF
>TRBJ1-2|.|TRBV11-2|.
TGTGCTAGTAGCTTAGGAGCTAACTATGACTACACCTTC
CASSLGANYDYTF
>TRBJ2-1|.|TRBV19|TRBD2
TGTGCCAATAGATTGACTAGCGGGAGGTTCAATGAGCAGTTCTTC
CANRLTSGRFNEQFF
>TRBJ1-2|.|TRBV7-8|.
TGTGCCAGCAGCTTAGCGTCTACTAGGATCGCTAACTATGACTACACCTTC
CASSLASTRIANYDYTF
>TRBJ2-7|.|TRBV11-2|TRBD1
TGTGCCAGCAGCCGAGGGACAGGGAGAACCTACAAGCAATACTTC
CASSRGTGRTYKQYF
>TRBJ2-6|few|TRBV4-1|.
TGCGCCAGCAGCCAGGCCCGCACAGGCCGCTCTGGGGCCAACGTCCTGACTTTC
CASSQARTGRSGANVLTF
>TRBJ2-3|.|TRBV29-1|.
TGCAGCGTTGCAAGCCTTCAGGTAGATACGCAGTATTTT
CSVASLQVDTQYF